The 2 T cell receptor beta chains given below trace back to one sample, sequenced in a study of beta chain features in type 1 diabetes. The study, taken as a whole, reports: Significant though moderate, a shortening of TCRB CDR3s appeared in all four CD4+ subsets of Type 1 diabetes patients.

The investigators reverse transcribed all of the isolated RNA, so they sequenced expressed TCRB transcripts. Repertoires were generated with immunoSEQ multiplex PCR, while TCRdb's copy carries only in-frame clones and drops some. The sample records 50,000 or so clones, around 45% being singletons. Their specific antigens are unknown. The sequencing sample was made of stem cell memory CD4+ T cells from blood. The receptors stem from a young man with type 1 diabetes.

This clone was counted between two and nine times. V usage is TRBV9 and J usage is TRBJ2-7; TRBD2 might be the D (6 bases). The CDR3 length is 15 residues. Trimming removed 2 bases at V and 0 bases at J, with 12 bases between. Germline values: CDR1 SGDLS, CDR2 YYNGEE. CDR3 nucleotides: TGTGCCAGCAGCGTGGGGCGGGATGGCTCCTACGAGCAGTACTTC. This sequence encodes CASSVGRDGSYEQYF.

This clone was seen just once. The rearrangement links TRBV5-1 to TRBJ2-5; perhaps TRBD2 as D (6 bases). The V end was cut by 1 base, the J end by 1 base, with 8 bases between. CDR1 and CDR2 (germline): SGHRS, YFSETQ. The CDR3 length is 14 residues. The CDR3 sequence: CASSLRDFQETQYF. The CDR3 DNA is TGCGCCAGCAGCTTGAGGGACTTCCAAGAGACCCAGTACTTC. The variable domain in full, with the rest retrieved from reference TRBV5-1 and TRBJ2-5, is KAGVTQTPRYLIKTRGQQVTLSCSPISGHRSVSWYQQTPGQGLQFLFEYFSETQRNKGNFPGRFSGRQFSNSRSEMNVSTLELGDSALYLCASSLRDFQETQYFGPGTRLLVL.